Below, 24 T cell receptor beta chains from the same sample are listed, as sequenced in a study of CXCR3 chemokines and chemotherapy response in bladder cancer. TCRdb analysed the PCR reads with MiXCR anew, one entry per CDR3 protein. The table records about 13,000 distinct CDR3 sequences, approximately 13% of them present only once. The specimen was collected from a patient whose treatment included neoadjuvant chemotherapy. These receptors were collected from a human donor with bladder cancer that did not respond to neoadjuvant chemotherapy.

This clonotype has ten or more counts. The V gene is TRBV27, the J gene TRBJ2-1; D is unresolved. This CDR3 comprises 14 residues. CDR1 is MNHEY and CDR2 is SMNVEV in the germline V gene (reference sequence). Trimming took off 1 base at V and 9 bases at J, with 13 bases between the two ends. The CDR3 sequence is CASSLLGRQTEQFF. CDR3 nucleotide sequence: TGTGCCAGCAGTTTATTAGGCAGGCAAACTGAGCAGTTCTTC.

This clonotype appeared many times. This rearrangement joins TRBV29-1 to TRBJ1-1, with 9 bases identical to TRBD1. The CDR3 runs to 13 residues. Germline V lookup: CDR1 SQVTM, CDR2 ANQGSEA. Trimming cost V 5 bases and J 5 bases; bases outside gene matches: 6. CDR3 nucleotides: TGCAGCGTTTTCCTCGACAGGGGGACTGAAGCTTTCTTT. It yields the protein CSVFLDRGTEAFF.

This clonotype was observed a handful of times. The V call is TRBV7-9, the J call TRBJ2-2; unclear D gene. V was pared by 10 bases and J by 0 bases, with 24 bases between. Looked up from germline, CDR1 is SEHNR and CDR2 is FQNEAQ (reference sequence). The CDR3 has 18 amino acids. The CDR3 loop is CANGPWRLLGSNTGELFF. DNA for the CDR3: TGTGCCAACGGTCCGTGGCGGCTCCTAGGATCGAACACCGGGGAGCTGTTTTTT.

The V call is TRBV30, the J call TRBJ2-1, with 10 bases fitting TRBD2. V lost 4 bases and J lost 3; bases outside the gene matches: 3. Germline values: CDR1 GTSNPN, CDR2 SVGIG (reference sequence). CDR3 length: 14 residues. CDR3 in amino acids: CAWTSGGYYNEQFF. CDR3 DNA sequence: TGTGCCTGGACTAGCGGGGGTTACTACAATGAGCAGTTCTTC.

This clonotype was seen ten or more times. J is TRBJ2-7 and V is TRBV28; D may be TRBD2 (7 bases). The germline V and J ends were trimmed by 3 bases and 3 bases, with 12 bases remaining between them. This CDR3 is 14 amino acids long. Germline values: CDR1 MDHEN, CDR2 SYDVKM. The CDR3 DNA reads as TGTGCCAGCAGTTTCGGGGGGCCGATCTACGAGCAGTACTTC. Translated: CASSFGGPIYEQYF.

Comment on this clonotype: One base separates it from a far larger clone, so it is likely a read error. The chain combines TRBV6-6 with TRBJ2-3, with a tentative D call TRBD1 (8 bases). The CDR3 is 16 residues long. Germline V gene lookup returns CDR1 MNHNY and CDR2 SVGAGI (reference sequence). The CDR3 region is CPSSTTGGGPTDTQYF. The CDR3 nucleotides read TGTCCCAGCAGTACCACAGGGGGGGGGCCCACAGATACGCAGTATTTT.

This clonotype was observed many times. The rearrangement joins TRBV19 to TRBJ1-2; 8 bases align to TRBD1. This CDR3 has 15 amino acids. Trimming at V came to 5 bases and at J to 8 bases, leaving 13 bases not matched to a gene. Germline V gives CDR1 LNHDA, CDR2 SQIVND (reference sequence). DNA of the CDR3: TGTGCCAGTAGTGCCCCACAGGGGGTAGCGCGGGGCTACACCTTC. Amino acid sequence: CASSAPQGVARGYTF.

This clonotype was recorded at least ten times. J is TRBJ2-5 and V is TRBV18, with 11 nucleotides matching TRBD2. There are 15 residues in the CDR3. The V and J ends lost 6 bases and 2 bases, in that order; junction bases with no gene match: 5. Per germline, CDR1 KGHSH and CDR2 LQKENI. CDR3 region: CASSLAGGRQETQYF. In DNA, the CDR3 is TGTGCCAGCTCTCTAGCGGGGGGCCGGCAAGAGACCCAGTACTTC.

This clonotype was detected ten times or more. The chain links TRBV29-1 to TRBJ1-2; D gene uncertain. Germline loops: CDR1 SQVTM, CDR2 ANQGSEA. V was pared by 3 bases and J by 4 bases, with 15 bases between. The CDR3 length is 14 residues. CDR3 protein: CSVEASEVAYGYTF. The CDR3 region has the DNA TGCAGCGTTGAGGCCTCCGAGGTCGCCTATGGCTACACCTTC.

At least ten counts were recorded for this clonotype. The chain recombines TRBV20-1 with TRBJ1-2, with D possibly TRBD1 on 5 matching bases. Germline loops: CDR1 DFQATT, CDR2 SNEGSKA (reference sequence). This CDR3 comprises 12 residues. The V and J ends lost 0 bases and 7 bases respectively, with 9 bases between them. The CDR3: CSARDLGTGYTF. CDR3 nucleotide sequence: TGCAGTGCTAGAGATCTGGGGACTGGCTACACCTTC.

This clonotype appeared many times. This chain joins TRBV7-9 and TRBJ1-2; D is possibly TRBD1 (5 bases). The CDR3 totals 13 residues. Germline V CDR1 and CDR2: SEHNR, FQNEAQ (reference sequence). The V end lost 8 bases, the J end lost 4 bases, and 14 bases lay between the germline ends. The DNA for the CDR3 is TGTGCCAGCGGTGGACGGGGACTCTATGGCTACACCTTC. Protein: CASGGRGLYGYTF.

Many counts were recorded for this clonotype. V gene TRBV19 combines with J gene TRBJ2-2; 7 positions match TRBD2. V was pared by 3 bases and J by 8 bases, with 6 bases of the junction left unmatched. This CDR3 contains 14 residues. Germline values: CDR1 LNHDA, CDR2 SQIVND (reference sequence). The CDR3 sequence is CASSISGGPGELFF. The CDR3 DNA sequence: TGTGCCAGTAGTATTTCGGGGGGACCGGGGGAGCTGTTTTTT.

The table lists this clonotype with many counts. The chain is built from TRBV11-2 and TRBJ2-2; D unresolved. Looked up from germline, CDR1 is SGHAT and CDR2 is FQNNGV. The length of the CDR3 is 15 residues. V was clipped by 1 base and J by 2 bases, with 8 bases between them. The CDR3 coding sequence is TGTGCCAGCAGCTTAGGGTTCGGAAACACCGGGGAGCTGTTTTTT. Its translation: CASSLGFGNTGELFF.

This clonotype has more than one count but fewer than ten. This chain links TRBV20-1 with TRBJ2-3; D is uncertain. The germline CDR1 and CDR2 sequences are DFQATT and SNEGSKA (reference sequence). This CDR3 is built from 12 residues. Between the trimmed V and J ends, which lost 4 bases and 2 bases, there was a span of 7 bases. The CDR3 loop reads CSAKEATDTQYF. CDR3 DNA: TGCAGTGCTAAAGAGGCCACAGATACGCAGTATTTT.

This clonotype was observed at least ten times. This rearrangement joins TRBV6-5 to TRBJ1-1; tentatively, D is TRBD1 (6 bases). V lost 0 bases, J lost 5 bases, and 16 bases lay in between. The CDR3 sequence is 16 residues long. Per the germline V gene, CDR1 is MNHEY and CDR2 is SVGAGI. The CDR3 DNA reads TGTGCCAGCAGTTACTCGAGTCCAGGGGAGGGGACTGAAGCTTTCTTT. Residues: CASSYSSPGEGTEAFF.

This clonotype showed up just a few times. The CDR3 spells CATSREGYEQFF. CDR3 DNA: TGTGCCACCAGCAGAGAGGGCTATGAGCAGTTCTTC. The rearrangement links TRBV15 to TRBJ2-1; D is unclear. V was trimmed by 0 bases and J by 8 bases, leaving 5 bases between them. This CDR3 comprises 12 residues. Per germline, CDR1 LNHNV and CDR2 YYDKDF (reference sequence). Full variable domain (rest looked up from reference TRBV15 and TRBJ2-1): DAMVIQNPRYQVTQFGKPVTLSCSQTLNHNVMYWYQQKSSQAPKLLFHYYDKDFNNEADTPDNFQSRRPNTSFCFLDIRSPGLGDTAMYLCATSREGYEQFFGPGTRLTVL.

The sample holds many counts of this clonotype. V gene TRBV5-6 combines with J gene TRBJ2-7, with D possibly being TRBD1 (5 bases). This CDR3 comprises 16 residues. CDR1 is SGHDT and CDR2 is YYEEEE in the germline V gene. Trimming cost V 0 bases and J 3 bases, with 16 bases left between them. Here the CDR3 reads CASSLVGAGPLYEQYF. As DNA, the CDR3 is TGTGCCAGCAGCTTGGTAGGGGCAGGGCCCCTCTACGAGCAGTACTTC.

This clonotype was seen a handful of times. V is TRBV28 and J is TRBJ2-1, with D unresolved. Per germline, CDR1 MDHEN and CDR2 SYDVKM. Trimming pared 2 bases from V and 10 bases from J, leaving 21 bases between. The CDR3 sequence is 16 residues long. CDR3 sequence: CASSLKLTRLGVEQFF. In DNA, the CDR3 is TGTGCCAGCAGTTTAAAGTTGACCCGCCTTGGAGTCGAGCAGTTCTTC.

The chain links TRBV7-9 to TRBJ1-6, with D hard to call. V lost 3 bases and J 10 bases, leaving 13 bases between the germline ends. The CDR3 loop spans 14 amino acids. The germline CDR1 and CDR2 sequences are SEHNR and FQNEAQ (reference sequence). The CDR3 region is CASSFHKEFSPLHF. DNA of the CDR3: TGTGCCAGCAGCTTCCACAAAGAATTCTCACCCCTCCACTTT.

This clonotype has a count of ten or more. This sequence joins TRBV19 and TRBJ1-3; 7 bases are shared with TRBD1. CDR1 LNHDA and CDR2 SQIVND come from the germline V gene (reference sequence). The CDR3 covers 14 residues. V shed 5 bases, J shed 4 bases, and the junction held 5 bases outside the gene matches. The chain's CDR3 is CASSDRTGGNTIYF. CDR3 nucleotide sequence: TGTGCCAGTAGTGACCGGACAGGAGGAAACACCATATATTTT. The full variable domain, in which reference TRBV19 and TRBJ1-3 provide the parts outside the CDR3, is DGGITQSPKYLFRKEGQNVTLSCEQNLNHDAMYWYRQDPGQGLRLIYYSQIVNDFQKGDIAEGYSVSREKKESFPLTVTSAQKNPTAFYLCASSDRTGGNTIYFGEGSWLTVV.

By sample fraction, this clonotype is medium-sized. CDR3 residues: CASSLFRMGKYF. The DNA for the CDR3 is TGTGCCAGCAGCTTATTTAGAATGGGGAAGTACTTC. V gene TRBV7-2 combines with J gene TRBJ2-4; D gene uncertain. The length of the CDR3 is 12 residues. CDR1 and CDR2 from the germline V gene are SGHTA and FQGNSA. V lost 2 bases and J lost 14, with 13 bases in between.

In its sample, this clonotype was seen many times. This chain joins TRBV5-6 and TRBJ2-1; D is undetermined. CDR3 length: 12 residues. The germline V gene has CDR1 SGHDT and CDR2 YYEEEE. Trimming left V 0 bases short and J 6 bases short, with 4 bases between. In nucleotides, the CDR3 is TGTGCCAGCAGCTTGGTTAGCAATGAGCAGTTCTTC. Translation: CASSLVSNEQFF.

The sample holds a few counts of this clonotype. The gene calls are TRBV6-5 and TRBJ2-7; 8 nucleotides align to TRBD2. Germline CDR1 reads MNHEY; CDR2 reads SVGAGI. The V and J ends lost 0 bases and 9 bases, in that order; junction bases with no gene match: 13. The CDR3 is made up of 16 amino acids. Here the CDR3 reads CASSYSRTSLTMGQYF. CDR3 coding DNA: TGTGCCAGCAGTTACTCGAGGACTAGCCTTACTATGGGGCAGTACTTC.

This clonotype was picked up many times. The genes are TRBV28 and TRBJ2-1; 11 positions agree with TRBD1. Germline V gene sequence: CDR1 MDHEN, CDR2 SYDVKM. The CDR3 sequence is 16 residues long. V trimming: 5 bases; J trimming: 9 bases; junction bases outside the gene matches: 12. In DNA, the CDR3 is TGTGCCAGCAGTGGCCCCCCGGGACAGGGGGGCGGTGAGCAGTTCTTC. Encoded protein: CASSGPPGQGGGEQFF.